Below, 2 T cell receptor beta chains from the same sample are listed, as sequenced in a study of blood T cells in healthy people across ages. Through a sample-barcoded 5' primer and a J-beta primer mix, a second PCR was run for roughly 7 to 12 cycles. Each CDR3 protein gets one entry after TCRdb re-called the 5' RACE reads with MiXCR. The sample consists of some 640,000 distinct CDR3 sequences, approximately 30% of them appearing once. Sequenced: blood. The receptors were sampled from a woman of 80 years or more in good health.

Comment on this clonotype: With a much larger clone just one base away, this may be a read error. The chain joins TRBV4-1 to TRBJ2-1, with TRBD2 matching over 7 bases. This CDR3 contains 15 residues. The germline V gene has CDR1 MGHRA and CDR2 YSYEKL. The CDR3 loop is CAGSDGGGSYNEQFF. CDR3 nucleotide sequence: TGCGCCGGCAGCGATGGCGGGGGTTCCTACAATGAGCAGTTCTTC.

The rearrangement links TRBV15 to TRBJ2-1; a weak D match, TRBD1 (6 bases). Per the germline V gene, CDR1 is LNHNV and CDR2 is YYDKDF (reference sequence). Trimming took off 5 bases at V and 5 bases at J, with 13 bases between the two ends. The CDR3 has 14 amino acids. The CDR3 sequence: CATSRRTEHNEQFF. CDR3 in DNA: TGTGCCACCAGCCGCCGGACAGAACACAATGAGCAGTTCTTC.